The rows below give T cell receptor beta chains drawn from one sample of a study of cytomegalovirus exposure and HLA in healthy donors. Produced via immunoSEQ multiplex PCR; TCRdb's table is partial and in-frame only. Seen here are around 140,000 clones, 76% observed once, and the top ten hold 1.5% to 2%. Sequenced input: PBMCs. The source is a female donor in good health and CMV-seropositive. The CDR3 runs from the conserved cysteine through the conserved F or W. A D gene is named only where the DNA matches it firmly. Expanded clones get a size class; other rows say once, few or many, or leave the size out.

clone size	D gene	J gene	V gene	CDR3 DNA	CDR3 protein
once	TRBD2	TRBJ2-1	TRBV19	TGTGCCAGTAGTTTCCGGGGGGGAACCTACAATGAGCAGTTCTTC	CASSFRGGTYNEQFF
.	.	TRBJ2-5	TRBV5-4	TGTGCCAGCAGCTTCGGTGAGACCCAGTACTTC	CASSFGETQYF
.	.	TRBJ2-3	TRBV10-1	TGCGCCAGCAGTGAGACTTTAGGACGGACTAGCACAGATACGCAGTATTTT	CASSETLGRTSTDTQYF
.	TRBD2	TRBJ2-7	TRBV2	TGTGCCAGCAGTGATTGGGGAGGGAACGAGCAGTACTTC	CASSDWGGNEQYF
.	.	TRBJ2-1	TRBV11-2	TGTGCCAGCAGCTTAGGGGTGGTAGAGGACAGCTCCTACAATGAGCAGTTCTTC	CASSLGVVEDSSYNEQFF
.	.	TRBJ1-1	TRBV19	TGTGCCAGTACGCCCCGCCCCAGGGACACTGAAGCTTTCTTT	CASTPRPRDTEAFF
few	.	TRBJ1-1	TRBV6-6	TGTGCCAGCAGGCCTAGACGGGGTGGGTATAACACTGAAGCTTTCTTT	CASRPRRGGYNTEAFF
.	.	TRBJ2-7	TRBV11-2	TGTGCCAGCAGCTTATCCGGCGGAACCTACGAGCAGTACTTC	CASSLSGGTYEQYF
few	TRBD2	TRBJ2-3	TRBV14	TGTGCCAGCAGCCAAGATTGGGCTAGCGGGGTTGAAGATACGCAGTATTTT	CASSQDWASGVEDTQYF
.	.	TRBJ2-2	TRBV6-6	TGTGCCAGCATCAACCAGGGGGGTGGCACCGGGGAGCTGTTTTTT	CASINQGGGTGELFF
few	TRBD1	TRBJ1-1	TRBV10-3	TGTGCCATCAGTGAGGGGGCAGGGGGCCAAGCTTTCTTT	CAISEGAGGQAFF
once	.	TRBJ2-3	TRBV7-2	TGTGCCAGCAGCGACGGCACCGTGGGGCCGGATACGCAGTATTTT	CASSDGTVGPDTQYF
once	TRBD1	TRBJ2-7	TRBV23-1	TGCGCCAGCAGTCAAAAGGGACAGGGAACCGAGCAGTACTTC	CASSQKGQGTEQYF
.	.	TRBJ1-3	TRBV7-3	TGTGCCAGCAGCTTAACATCAGACTCTGGAAACACCATATATTTT	CASSLTSDSGNTIYF
.	.	TRBJ2-7	TRBV4-1	TGCGCCAGCAGCCAAGATGCCCAGAGGGCAACTTACGAGCAGTACTTC	CASSQDAQRATYEQYF
few	.	TRBJ2-7	TRBV9	TGTGCCAGCAGCGACGGAGGGGACTTCTCCTACGAGCAGTACTTC	CASSDGGDFSYEQYF
many	TRBD1	TRBJ2-1	TRBV19	TGTGCCAGCCAGACAGGGAGCTCCTACAATGAGCAGTTCTTC	CASQTGSSYNEQFF
.	.	TRBJ2-5	TRBV6-5	TGTGCCAGCAGTCCGGGACACCCTCAAGAGACCCAGTACTTC	CASSPGHPQETQYF
few	.	TRBJ2-7	TRBV14	TGTGCCAGCAGCGCAGGTTACGAGCAGTACTTC	CASSAGYEQYF
.	.	TRBJ1-2	TRBV28	TGTGCCAGCAGTTTGAAAGGGGCCTATGGCTACACCTTC	CASSLKGAYGYTF
.	.	TRBJ2-3	TRBV19	TGTGCCAGTAGTGCTATCGGGACAAGCACAGATACGCAGTATTTT	CASSAIGTSTDTQYF
.	TRBD2	TRBJ2-7	TRBV19	TGTGCCAGTAGTATCAGGACTAGCGGGAGGTACGAGCAGTACTTC	CASSIRTSGRYEQYF
.	.	TRBJ2-7	TRBV6-5	TGTGCCACCACCGACGGGGGTAACTACGAGCAGTACTTC	CATTDGGNYEQYF
.	.	TRBJ2-7	TRBV18	TGTGCCAGCTCACCAGACCGACTAGGGGAGCAGTACTTC	CASSPDRLGEQYF
.	TRBD1	TRBJ1-1	TRBV6-5	TGTGCCAGCGGACAGGGGGCAAGGACTGAAGCTTTCTTT	CASGQGARTEAFF
.	.	TRBJ1-1	TRBV5-1	TGCGCCAGCAGCTTGGCCGCAGAGAACACTGAAGCTTTCTTT	CASSLAAENTEAFF
.	.	TRBJ2-6	TRBV7-9	TGTGCCAGCAGCTTACTTCACAACTCTGGGGCCAACGTCCTGACTTTC	CASSLLHNSGANVLTF
.	.	TRBJ1-2	TRBV19	TGTGCCAGTACGCCTCAGGGGATCTATGGCTACACCTTC	CASTPQGIYGYTF
.	TRBD2	TRBJ2-1	TRBV30	TGTGCCTGGAGTCGCACTAGCGGGGGGGCCTATGAGCAGTTCTTC	CAWSRTSGGAYEQFF
.	.	TRBJ2-1	TRBV7-6	TGTGCCAGCAGCTTAGGATTCAGGGGTGGTGGGTACAATGAGCAGTTCTTC	CASSLGFRGGGYNEQFF
once	TRBD1	TRBJ2-5	TRBV30	TGTGCCTGGAGCCTGGACAGGGAGACCCAGTACTTC	CAWSLDRETQYF
.	.	TRBJ2-5	TRBV5-6	TGTGCCAGCAGCCGAGGGGGGGGCGGGGGAGAGACCCAGTACTTC	CASSRGGGGGETQYF
.	.	TRBJ2-7	TRBV5-4	TGTGCCAGCAGCTTGGAGCCTTACGAACCCTACGAGCAGTACTTC	CASSLEPYEPYEQYF
.	.	TRBJ1-5	TRBV4-1	TGCGCCAGCAGCCAAGACCTACAGGGATATCAGCCCCAGCATTTT	CASSQDLQGYQPQHF
few	.	TRBJ1-5	TRBV6-6	TGTGCCAGCAGCCGTGGACTAAATCAGCCCCAGCATTTT	CASSRGLNQPQHF
few	TRBD1	TRBJ1-4	TRBV10-2	TGCGCCAGCAGATTGGACAGGGGGGATGAAAAACTGTTTTTT	CASRLDRGDEKLFF
.	TRBD1	TRBJ2-3	TRBV5-1	TGCGCCAGCAGATGGACAGGGGCCATCACAGATACGCAGTATTTT	CASRWTGAITDTQYF
.	TRBD2	TRBJ2-3	TRBV10-3	TGTGCCATCAGAAGCGGGGGGGGGATAGATACGCAGTATTTT	CAIRSGGGIDTQYF
once	TRBD2	TRBJ2-5	TRBV5-1	TGCGCCAGCAGCTTGGAGCCTAGCGGGAGGGTCTTGGGAGAGACCCAGTACTTC	CASSLEPSGRVLGETQYF
.	.	TRBJ1-4	TRBV19	TGTGCCAGTAGTACCGACCAGGGCAGCCTCAATGAAAAACTGTTTTTT	CASSTDQGSLNEKLFF
.	TRBD1	TRBJ2-7	TRBV19	TGTGCCAGTAGTATAGGGACAGGGGTTGACGAGCAGTACTTC	CASSIGTGVDEQYF